Below, 27 T cell receptor beta chains from the same sample are listed, as sequenced in a study of blood T cell repertoires in COVID-19. The repertoire was sequenced with immunoSEQ multiplex PCR; TCRdb's copy has only in-frame clones and lacks some. Here the sample spans 150,000 to 200,000 clones, approximately 83% being singletons. The sequenced sample was PBMCs or T cells enriched from blood (not recorded which). Every receptor here comes from a man in his sixties or seventies who had been exposed to COVID-19.

The genes are TRBV28 and TRBJ1-2; the D gene is possibly TRBD1 (5 bases). CDR1 MDHEN and CDR2 SYDVKM come from the germline V gene. CDR3 length equals 14 residues. V was shortened by 6 bases and J by 8 bases, with 19 bases between the two germline ends. CDR3 amino acids: CASRIGGDQVGYTF. The DNA of the CDR3 is TGTGCCAGCAGAATCGGAGGGGATCAGGTCGGCTACACCTTC.

The CDR3 sequence: CASSPGTDYNEQFF. The CDR3 nucleotides are TGTGCCAGCAGCCCAGGGACAGACTACAATGAGCAGTTCTTC. This chain uses TRBV7-8 with TRBJ2-1; 7 nucleotides agree with TRBD1. CDR1 is SGHVS and CDR2 is FQNEAQ in the germline V gene. The trim removed 5 bases at V and 3 bases at J, leaving 4 bases unmatched. This CDR3 has 14 amino acids.

The rearrangement joins TRBV12-3 or TRBV12-4 to TRBJ2-1, with TRBD2 as a possible D gene (6 bases). V gave up 2 bases and J gave up 7 bases, with 9 bases separating them. There are 13 residues in the CDR3. This CDR3 reads CASSLLARNEQFF. CDR3 nucleotide sequence: TGTGCCAGCAGTTTACTAGCGAGGAATGAGCAGTTCTTC.

The V call is TRBV3-1 (or the pseudogene TRBV3-2), the J call TRBJ2-5; perhaps TRBD2 as D (6 bases). With 7 bases removed from V and 9 bases from J, the gap between germline ends came to 18 bases. Germline CDR1 and CDR2: LGHDT and YNNKEL (reference sequence). CDR3 length: 13 amino acids. The CDR3 reads CASTPVGGSAQYF. DNA of the CDR3: TGTGCCAGCACCCCGGTGGGGGGATCGGCCCAGTACTTC.

The V and J genes are TRBV7-2 and TRBJ2-7; 7 positions agree with TRBD1. The CDR3 extends over 12 amino acids. J was trimmed by 2 bases and V by 6 bases; bases with no gene match: 1. Per germline, CDR1 SGHTA and CDR2 FQGNSA. CDR3 nucleotides: TGTGCCAGCAGACAGGGGCCCTACGAGCAGTACTTC. Translated: CASRQGPYEQYF.

The rearrangement joins TRBV27 to TRBJ2-1; D may be TRBD2 (6 bases). The CDR3 runs to 15 residues. Germline loops: CDR1 MNHEY, CDR2 SMNVEV (reference sequence). V gave up 3 bases and J gave up 0 bases, with 9 bases separating them. As DNA, the CDR3 is TGTGCCAGCAGTTTTGCGGGGAGCTCCTACAATGAGCAGTTCTTC. This encodes CASSFAGSSYNEQFF.

V and J are TRBV27 and TRBJ1-6; tentatively, D is TRBD1 (6 bases). Trimming removed 6 bases from V and 6 bases from J, with 6 bases in between. In germline, CDR1 is MNHEY, CDR2 SMNVEV (reference sequence). The CDR3 totals 12 residues. CDR3 bases: TGTGCCAGCAGGGGGGCTAATTCACCCCTCCACTTT. Its translation: CASRGANSPLHF.

The chain joins TRBV28 to TRBJ2-7, with 7 nucleotides matching TRBD1. The germline CDR1 and CDR2 sequences are MDHEN and SYDVKM. The CDR3 is 14 residues long. V lost 5 bases to trimming and J lost 2 bases; unmatched junction nucleotides: 6. CDR3: CASSQGQPPYEQYF. The CDR3 DNA sequence: TGTGCCAGCAGTCAGGGACAGCCGCCCTACGAGCAGTACTTC. Full variable domain (outside the CDR3, taken from reference TRBV28 and TRBJ2-7): DVKVTQSSRYLVKRTGEKVFLECVQDMDHENMFWYRQDPGLGLRLIYFSYDVKMKEKGDIPEGYSVSREKKERFSLILESASTNQTSMYLCASSQGQPPYEQYFGPGTRLTVT.

This clone appeared once. The chain carries TRBV18 and TRBJ1-5; TRBD1 is a possible D gene (5 bases). Trimming pared 1 base from V and 5 bases from J, leaving 6 bases between. The CDR3 consists of 13 residues. Germline assignment: CDR1 KGHSH and CDR2 LQKENI. The CDR3 here is CASSPQTDQPQHF. The DNA of the CDR3 is TGTGCCAGCTCACCACAGACAGATCAGCCCCAGCATTTT. The whole variable domain, remainder taken from reference TRBV18 and TRBJ1-5, is NAGVMQNPRHLVRRRGQEARLRCSPMKGHSHVYWYRQLPEEGLKFMVYLQKENIIDESGMPKERFSAEFPKEGPSILRIQQVVRGDSAAYFCASSPQTDQPQHFGDGTRLSIL.

The J gene is TRBJ1-5, the V gene TRBV5-5, with D possibly TRBD1 on 6 matching bases. Trimming cost V 4 bases and J 1 base, with 12 bases left between them. Germline V gene data show CDR1 as SGHKS and CDR2 as YYEKEE (reference sequence). This CDR3 region has 15 residues. CDR3 in DNA: TGTGCCAGCAGCCCAATTCAGGGGAGCAATCAGCCCCAGCATTTT. This translates into CASSPIQGSNQPQHF.

This rearrangement joins TRBV5-5 to TRBJ2-3; TRBD1 agrees at 9 bases. Germline CDR1 reads SGHKS; CDR2 reads YYEKEE (reference sequence). The length of the CDR3 is 15 residues. J gave up 4 bases and V 1 base, and 4 bases lay outside the gene matches. The CDR3 coding sequence is TGTGCCAGCAGCTTGTACGACAGGGGGTCAGATACGCAGTATTTT. This translates into CASSLYDRGSDTQYF. The variable domain in full, with the rest retrieved from reference TRBV5-5 and TRBJ2-3, is DAGVTQSPTHLIKTRGQQVTLRCSPISGHKSVSWYQQVLGQGPQFIFQYYEKEERGRGNFPDRFSARQFPNYSSELNVNALLLGDSALYLCASSLYDRGSDTQYFGPGTRLTVL.

CDR3 sequence reads: CASSPSPTGGAKNIQYF. CDR3 nucleotides: TGTGCCAGCAGCCCCAGCCCGACAGGGGGAGCCAAAAACATTCAGTACTTC. The J gene is TRBJ2-4, the V gene TRBV5-5; TRBD1 matches 9 bases. Losses at the gene ends were 4 bases for V and 0 bases for J; bases not matched to a gene: 8. The CDR3 loop spans 17 amino acids. Germline V gene data show CDR1 as SGHKS and CDR2 as YYEKEE (reference sequence).

The genes are TRBV7-6 and TRBJ1-5, with D unresolved. The CDR3 has 12 amino acids. With 5 bases removed from V and 4 bases from J, the gap between germline ends came to 6 bases. CDR1 is SGHVS and CDR2 is FNYEAQ in the germline V gene. The CDR3 protein is CASSPLNQPQHF. CDR3 DNA sequence: TGTGCCAGCAGCCCTCTTAATCAGCCCCAGCATTTT.

The chain carries TRBV28 and TRBJ2-1; D is possibly TRBD1 (6 bases). The CDR3 has 17 residues. Germline CDR1 reads MDHEN; CDR2 reads SYDVKM. Trimming left V 3 bases short and J 5 bases short, with 20 bases between. CDR3 sequence (DNA): TGTGCCAGCAGTTTGCCGCCCGGAGGCAGGGGTCACAATGAGCAGTTCTTC. This codes for CASSLPPGGRGHNEQFF.

This chain uses TRBV1 with TRBJ2-7; the D call TRBD2 from the table was never checked on the DNA. TRBV1 constitutes a pseudogene. This CDR3 is 18 amino acids long. CDR3 protein: CTSSHDGLAGLDTYEQYF. The CDR3 bases are TGCACCAGCAGCCATGACGGACTAGCGGGGTTAGACACCTACGAGCAGTACTTC.

V and J are TRBV7-9 and TRBJ1-6, with 8 bases identical to TRBD1. This CDR3 has 15 amino acids. Per the germline V gene, CDR1 is SEHNR and CDR2 is FQNEAQ (reference sequence). The J segment lost 9 bases and the V segment lost 5 bases, leaving 9 bases of the junction unmatched. The CDR3 loop reads CASSPPQGAGSPLHF. The CDR3 DNA sequence: TGTGCCAGCAGCCCACCGCAGGGGGCTGGTTCACCCCTCCACTTT.

This clone was detected only a few times. The chain joins TRBV28 to TRBJ2-3, with a tentative D call TRBD2 (6 bases). Trimming stripped 8 bases from V and 1 base from J, with 13 bases between. Germline V gene sequence: CDR1 MDHEN, CDR2 SYDVKM. There are 14 residues in the CDR3. In DNA form, the CDR3 reads TGTGCCAGCGAGTCGGGGGACCGCACAGATACGCAGTATTTT. Its protein is CASESGDRTDTQYF.

The V gene is TRBV28, the J gene TRBJ2-3; 7 nucleotides line up with TRBD2. Germline V lookup: CDR1 MDHEN, CDR2 SYDVKM. The CDR3 spans 13 residues. Losses at the gene ends were 7 bases for V and 2 bases for J; bases not matched to a gene: 3. CDR3 amino acids: CASTGTNTDTQYF. The CDR3 DNA is TGTGCCAGCACCGGGACTAACACAGATACGCAGTATTTT.

The chain joins TRBV4-1 to TRBJ2-3, with TRBD2 matching 13 bases. The CDR3 loop spans 15 amino acids. The germline V gene encodes CDR1 MGHRA and CDR2 YSYEKL. J gave up 3 bases and V 3 bases, and 0 bases lay outside the gene matches. The CDR3 DNA is TGCGCCAGCAGCCAGACTAGCGGGAGGACAGATACGCAGTATTTT. The encoded protein is CASSQTSGRTDTQYF.

This clone was detected only a few times. The chain employs TRBV9 and TRBJ1-3; the match to TRBD1 covers 7 bases. J lost 3 bases, V lost 0 bases, and 6 bases had no gene match. Germline lookup yields CDR1 SGDLS and CDR2 YYNGEE. The CDR3 spans 16 residues. The CDR3 loop reads CASSVGGGGFGNTIYF. In DNA form, the CDR3 reads TGTGCCAGCAGCGTAGGAGGAGGGGGCTTTGGAAACACCATATATTTT.

This clone has only one observation. The chain carries TRBV7-2 and TRBJ1-4, with D possibly being TRBD1 (6 bases). The V end lost 4 bases, the J end lost 4 bases, and 13 bases lay between the germline ends. This CDR3 has 15 residues. Per the germline V gene, CDR1 is SGHTA and CDR2 is FQGNSA. CDR3 residues: CASSSNRANNEKLFF. The CDR3 DNA follows: TGTGCCAGCAGCTCAAACAGGGCCAATAATGAAAAACTGTTTTTT.

This clone is a singleton in its sample. The gene calls are TRBV24-1 and TRBJ2-3; 9 bases agree with TRBD1. With 4 bases clipped from V and 5 bases from J, the junction kept 12 bases outside the gene matches. The germline V gene has CDR1 KGHDR and CDR2 SFDVKD. The CDR3 length is 17 residues. The CDR3 sequence is CATSDPLGQGKVDTQYF. CDR3 nucleotides: TGTGCCACCAGTGACCCTCTGGGACAGGGAAAGGTAGATACGCAGTATTTT.

The CDR3 DNA reads TGTGCCAGCAGAACTAGCCCCAACGAGCAGTACTTC. It encodes CASRTSPNEQYF. The chain couples TRBV28 to TRBJ2-7; tentatively, D is TRBD2 (6 bases). Trimming took off 6 bases at V and 5 bases at J, with 11 bases between the two ends. The CDR3 loop spans 12 amino acids. Germline assignment: CDR1 MDHEN and CDR2 SYDVKM.

J is TRBJ2-3 and V is TRBV10-2, with D perhaps TRBD2 (6 bases). The CDR3 is 16 amino acids. V lost 0 bases and J lost 0, with 10 bases in between. Germline V lookup: CDR1 WSHSY, CDR2 SAAADI. The CDR3 here is CASSESKGTSTDTQYF. The CDR3 DNA reads TGCGCCAGCAGTGAGTCGAAAGGGACTAGCACAGATACGCAGTATTTT.

DNA for the CDR3: TGTGCCAGCAGCTCCGGGACAGGGCCCTACGAGCAGTACTTC. It yields the protein CASSSGTGPYEQYF. The rearrangement uses TRBV7-2 and TRBJ2-7; 9 nucleotides match TRBD1. V lost 4 bases to trimming and J lost 2 bases; unmatched junction nucleotides: 3. Germline V gene data show CDR1 as SGHTA and CDR2 as FQGNSA. The CDR3 contains 14 residues.

This sequence joins TRBV14 and TRBJ1-6, with D unclear. The germline V and J ends were trimmed by 1 base and 0 bases, with 7 bases remaining between them. The CDR3 runs to 16 residues. CDR1 and CDR2 from the germline V gene are SGHDN and FVKESK. CDR3 DNA sequence: TGTGCCAGCAGCCAAGTTTTTAGCTCCTATAATTCACCCCTCCACTTT. Encoded protein: CASSQVFSSYNSPLHF.

J is TRBJ2-7 and V is TRBV7-8, with D perhaps matching TRBD2 (6 bases). V dropped 5 bases and J dropped 3 bases, with 11 bases sitting between them. Germline values: CDR1 SGHVS, CDR2 FQNEAQ. The CDR3 loop spans 13 amino acids. DNA of the CDR3: TGTGCCAGCAGCCGACCGGGGGTCTACGAGCAGTACTTC. Translation: CASSRPGVYEQYF.